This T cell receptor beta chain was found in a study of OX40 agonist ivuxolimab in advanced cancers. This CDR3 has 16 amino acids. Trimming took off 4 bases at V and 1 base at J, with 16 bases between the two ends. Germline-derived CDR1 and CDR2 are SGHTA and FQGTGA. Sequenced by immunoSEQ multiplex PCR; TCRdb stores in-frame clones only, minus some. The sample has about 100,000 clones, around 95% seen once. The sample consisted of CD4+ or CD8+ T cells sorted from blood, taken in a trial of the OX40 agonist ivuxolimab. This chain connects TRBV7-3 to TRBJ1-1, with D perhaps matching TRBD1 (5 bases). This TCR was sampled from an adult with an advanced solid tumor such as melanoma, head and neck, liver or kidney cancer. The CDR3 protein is CASSSLVGLENTEAFF. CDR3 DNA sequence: TGTGCCAGCAGCTCCCTTGTGGGGCTAGAGAACACTGAAGCTTTCTTT.